The rows below give T cell receptor beta chains drawn from one sample of a study of T cell repertoires in cytomegalovirus infection. These TCRs are of unknown antigen specificity. TCRdb itself ran the reads through MiXCR, one entry per CDR3 protein. This sample carries hundreds of thousands of distinct CDR3 sequences, about 39% of them seen once, and the ten largest clones take about 41%. The sample here was cultured PBMCs, taken from culture after CMV antigen stimulation. These receptors originate from a human donor in good health (CMV status not recorded). Some clones in this sample may be carry-over from other donors' samples. The CDR3 runs from the conserved cysteine through the conserved F or W. The order of the fields is clone size, V gene, D gene, J gene, CDR3 protein, CDR3 DNA. D genes are given only for firm matches. Rows may omit the clone size; those that give it use once, few, many or a size class.

.	TRBV10-3	.	TRBJ2-3	CAIGGGAEDTQYF	TGTGCCATCGGAGGGGGGGCGGAAGATACGCAGTATTTT
few	TRBV7-2	.	TRBJ1-2	CASSRQTGNYGYTF	TGTGCCAGCAGCCGCCAAACAGGGAACTATGGCTACACCTTC
.	TRBV15	.	TRBJ1-5	CATSRGRSQPQHF	TGTGCCACCAGCAGGGGTAGGAGTCAGCCCCAGCATTTT
.	TRBV28	.	TRBJ1-1	CASSLPRGGVNTEAFF	TGTGCCAGCAGTCTTCCTAGGGGTGGGGTGAACACTGAAGCTTTCTTT
.	TRBV6-1	.	TRBJ2-1	CATQNNEQFF	TGTGCCACCCAAAACAATGAGCAGTTCTTC
.	TRBV6-2/TRBV6-3	.	TRBJ2-1	CASRGEGSGEQFF	TGTGCCAGCCGGGGCGAAGGCTCCGGTGAGCAGTTCTTC
few	TRBV7-6	.	TRBJ1-1	CASSPSVKGTEAFF	TGTGCCAGCAGCCCGTCGGTGAAGGGCACTGAAGCTTTCTTT
.	TRBV7-2	.	TRBJ2-3	CASSLGVRRNTDTQYF	TGTGCCAGCAGCTTAGGGGTCAGGCGAAACACAGATACGCAGTATTTT
.	TRBV4-1	.	TRBJ1-2	CASSQVPGRGYGYTF	TGCGCCAGCAGCCAAGTACCTGGAAGGGGCTATGGCTACACCTTC
once	TRBV10-3	.	TRBJ1-1	CATSAGGGTEAFF	TGTGCCACTTCGGCGGGGGGCGGGACTGAAGCTTTCTTT
few	TRBV6-1	.	TRBJ2-7	CASSEVSAYF	TGTGCCAGCAGTGAAGTTAGTGCCTACTTC
.	TRBV30	.	TRBJ2-1	CAWSVSNEQFF	TGTGCCTGGAGTGTTAGCAATGAGCAGTTCTTC
.	TRBV7-8	.	TRBJ2-3	CASSYMPGGHTDTQYF	TGTGCCAGCAGTTACATGCCGGGCGGGCACACAGATACGCAGTATTTT
few	TRBV12-3/TRBV12-4	.	TRBJ1-1	CASSFIGVGTEAFF	TGTGCCAGCAGTTTTATTGGGGTGGGCACTGAAGCTTTCTTT
.	TRBV6-6	.	TRBJ1-1	CASSWPGQNTEAFF	TGTGCCAGCAGTTGGCCAGGACAGAACACTGAAGCTTTCTTT
.	TRBV11-2	TRBD2	TRBJ2-2	CASSSSFRGGTNTGELFF	TGTGCCAGCAGCTCCTCATTCCGGGGGGGCACCAACACCGGGGAGCTGTTTTTT
.	TRBV7-2	.	TRBJ1-5	CASSFTELSNQPQHF	TGTGCCAGCAGCTTCACAGAATTGAGCAATCAGCCCCAGCATTTT
.	TRBV24-1	.	TRBJ1-4	CATTLGRGINEKLFF	TGTGCCACCACCCTGGGACGGGGGATCAATGAAAAACTGTTTTTT
few	TRBV4-1	TRBD2	TRBJ2-1	CASSQDRQRGGTTQFF	TGCGCCAGCAGCCAAGATCGCCAGCGGGGGGGGACGACGCAGTTCTTC
.	TRBV20-1	TRBD1	TRBJ1-6	CSARDSTGDSPLHF	TGCAGTGCTAGAGATTCGACAGGGGATTCACCCCTGCACTTT
.	TRBV6-5	.	TRBJ2-7	CASSYGQLSSEQYF	TGTGCCAGCAGTTATGGTCAGCTGTCTAGCGAGCAGTACTTC
.	TRBV20-1	.	TRBJ1-5	CSASVSGGTPQHF	TGCAGTGCTAGCGTTTCGGGGGGTACTCCCCAGCATTTT
few	TRBV11-2	.	TRBJ2-7	CASSLTSRQDSFYEQYF	TGTGCCAGCAGCTTGACCTCCAGACAGGATAGTTTCTACGAGCAGTACTTC
once	TRBV6-2/TRBV6-3	.	TRBJ1-2	CASRPGTYGYTF	TGTGCCAGCAGACCTGGGACCTATGGCTACACCTTC
.	TRBV7-2	.	TRBJ2-5	CASSLVIRETQYF	TGTGCCAGCAGCTTAGTTATCAGAGAGACCCAGTACTTC
many	TRBV7-2	TRBD2	TRBJ2-1	CASRGGGIVDNEQFF	TGTGCCAGCAGAGGCGGGGGTATTGTGGACAATGAGCAGTTCTTC
.	TRBV2	.	TRBJ2-7	CASKADPSSYEQYF	TGTGCCAGCAAGGCCGACCCCAGCTCCTACGAGCAGTACTTC
few	TRBV7-8	TRBD1	TRBJ2-7	CASSLGDRAWEQYF	TGTGCCAGCAGCTTAGGGGACAGGGCCTGGGAGCAGTACTTC
.	TRBV20-1	.	TRBJ2-3	CSASGDTQYF	TGCAGTGCTAGCGGGGATACGCAGTATTTT
.	TRBV7-8	.	TRBJ1-2	CASSLGRSGYGYTF	TGTGCCAGCAGCTTAGGGCGGTCAGGCTATGGCTACACCTTC
.	TRBV7-8	.	TRBJ2-3	CATDPDTQYF	TGTGCCACCGACCCAGATACGCAGTATTTT
.	TRBV7-9	.	TRBJ2-7	CASSSANREQYF	TGTGCCAGCAGCTCCGCCAATAGGGAGCAGTACTTC
once	TRBV20-1	.	TRBJ2-3	CSVLTGPQYF	TGCAGTGTCCTTACCGGGCCGCAGTATTTT
many	TRBV7-2	TRBD2	TRBJ2-3	CASSFSGISTDTQYF	TGTGCCAGCAGCTTCAGCGGGATTAGCACAGATACGCAGTATTTT
.	TRBV20-1	TRBD1	TRBJ1-6	CSAPGTGDTDSPLHF	TGCAGCGCACCTGGGACAGGGGATACAGATTCACCCCTCCACTTT
.	TRBV4-2	TRBD2	TRBJ2-1	CASSQRLAETYNEQFF	TGTGCCAGCAGCCAGAGACTAGCGGAGACCTACAATGAGCAGTTCTTC
.	TRBV4-1	.	TRBJ1-2	CASSGFVERTYGYTF	TGCGCCAGCAGCGGCTTCGTCGAGCGTACCTATGGCTACACCTTC
.	TRBV28	.	TRBJ2-5	CASSSVGPSGETQYF	TGTGCCAGCAGTTCGGTTGGACCGAGCGGCGAGACCCAGTACTTC
few	TRBV11-2	.	TRBJ2-1	CASSLDLAGFGEQFF	TGTGCCAGCAGCTTAGACCTAGCTGGGTTCGGTGAGCAGTTCTTC
.	TRBV7-8	TRBD2	TRBJ2-5	CASSLRTSLGAQYF	TGTGCCAGCAGCTTGAGGACTAGTCTAGGGGCCCAGTACTTC
.	TRBV5-6	.	TRBJ2-3	CASSKKIMTASTDTQYF	TGTGCCAGCAGCAAAAAAATAATGACAGCAAGCACAGATACGCAGTATTTT
.	TRBV12-3/TRBV12-4	TRBD2	TRBJ2-3	CASSLSGDRGHTQYF	TGTGCCAGCAGTTTAAGCGGGGATAGAGGACATACGCAGTATTTT
few	TRBV12-3/TRBV12-4	.	TRBJ2-3	CASSPGSGRRPDTQYF	TGTGCCAGCAGTCCCGGGAGCGGGCGACGCCCAGATACGCAGTATTTT
once	TRBV30	.	TRBJ2-1	CAWDKRAHSYNEQFF	TGTGCCTGGGACAAGAGGGCCCACTCCTACAATGAGCAGTTCTTC
.	TRBV6-1	.	TRBJ1-4	CASLGTGPGVFF	TGTGCCAGCTTGGGAACAGGGCCAGGGGTGTTTTTT
.	TRBV7-8	TRBD1	TRBJ1-5	CASSNDRGKYQPQHF	TGTGCCAGCAGCAATGACAGGGGGAAGTATCAGCCCCAGCATTTT
.	TRBV28	.	TRBJ2-3	CASSSLGRDLGADTQYF	TGTGCCAGCAGTAGTTTGGGACGGGACTTGGGTGCAGATACGCAGTATTTT
.	TRBV20-1	.	TRBJ2-1	CSARNARDYNEQFF	TGCAGTGCCAGGAATGCCCGCGACTACAATGAGCAGTTCTTC
.	TRBV12-3/TRBV12-4	.	TRBJ1-2	CASSHGGRDGYGYTF	TGTGCCAGCAGCCATGGGGGCAGGGACGGCTATGGCTACACCTTC
.	TRBV12-3/TRBV12-4	TRBD2	TRBJ2-7	CASTISPTSGSFNEQYF	TGTGCCAGCACCATTAGCCCTACTAGCGGGAGTTTCAACGAGCAGTACTTC
.	TRBV6-1	TRBD2	TRBJ2-2	CASMVSGSAYNTGELFF	TGTGCCAGCATGGTTAGCGGGTCCGCCTACAACACCGGGGAGCTGTTTTTT
.	TRBV7-4	.	TRBJ2-3	CASSLEPPGYTDTQYF	TGTGCCAGCAGCTTAGAACCCCCGGGGTACACAGATACGCAGTATTTT
once	TRBV5-6	.	TRBJ2-5	CASSLGPGYLQGTQYF	TGTGCCAGCAGCTTGGGTCCAGGATATCTCCAAGGGACCCAGTACTTC
few	TRBV4-1	.	TRBJ2-5	CASRPVGGETQYF	TGCGCCAGCAGACCCGTGGGGGGAGAGACCCAGTACTTC
many	TRBV7-2	.	TRBJ1-1	CASRPNGSRGGISAEAFF	TGTGCCAGCAGACCGAACGGTTCTCGAGGGGGTATAAGCGCTGAAGCTTTCTTT
few	TRBV12-3/TRBV12-4	.	TRBJ1-1	CASSRDLPREAFF	TGTGCCAGCAGTCGGGATCTACCTCGAGAAGCTTTCTTT
few	TRBV12-3/TRBV12-4	TRBD1	TRBJ2-1	CASSSGTGHNEQFF	TGTGCCAGCAGCTCCGGGACAGGGCATAATGAGCAGTTCTTC